The 27 T cell receptor beta chains below were found in one sample sequenced in a study of blood T cell repertoires in COVID-19. Profiling relied on immunoSEQ multiplex PCR, and the TCRdb table lists in-frame clones only, not all of them. The data hold about 460,000 clones, with around nine tenths observed a single time. The specimen sequenced was PBMCs or T cells enriched from blood (not recorded which). Source of these receptors: a woman aged 60-70 years who had recovered from COVID-19.

The chain's CDR3 is CASSYRVGIQYF. The CDR3 DNA is TGTGCCAGCAGTTACAGGGTGGGCATTCAGTACTTC. This chain links TRBV12-3 or TRBV12-4 with TRBJ2-4; D is perhaps TRBD1 (6 bases). The CDR3 spans 12 residues. V was cut by 4 bases and J by 9 bases, with 10 bases left in between.

CDR3 sequence: CASSETGLANYGYTF. The CDR3 coding sequence is TGCGCCAGCAGTGAGACAGGGCTAGCTAACTATGGCTACACCTTC. The chain employs TRBV10-2 and TRBJ1-2; a weak D match, TRBD1 (6 bases). V was cut by 2 bases and J by 0 bases, with 10 bases left in between. The CDR3 sequence is 15 residues long. From germline, CDR1 is WSHSY and CDR2 SAAADI.

This clone came up a few times. This sequence joins TRBV30 and TRBJ2-3; D is unclear. Trimming shortened V by 2 bases and J by 0 bases, and 15 bases separated the two germline ends. The germline V gene has CDR1 GTSNPN and CDR2 SVGIG (reference sequence). The CDR3 is 16 amino acids. CDR3 residues: CAWSLRQRASTDTQYF. For the CDR3, the DNA is TGTGCCTGGAGTCTCAGACAACGAGCTAGCACAGATACGCAGTATTTT. The variable domain in full, with the rest retrieved from reference TRBV30 and TRBJ2-3, is SQTIHQWPATLVQPVGSPLSLECTVEGTSNPNLYWYRQAAGRGLQLLFYSVGIGQISSEVPQNLSASRPQDRQFILSSKKLLLSDSGFYLCAWSLRQRASTDTQYFGPGTRLTVL.

The chain couples TRBV10-1 to TRBJ1-1, with D maybe TRBD1 (5 bases). Germline V CDR1 and CDR2: WNHNN, SYGVQD (reference sequence). The length of the CDR3 is 15 residues. The V and J ends lost 3 bases and 1 base respectively, with 12 bases between them. CDR3 amino acids: CASSDSRQRNTEAFF. CDR3 DNA sequence: TGCGCCAGCAGTGATTCAAGACAGAGGAACACTGAAGCTTTCTTT.

This clone was seen more than once but under ten times. J is TRBJ1-1 and V is TRBV3-1 (or the pseudogene TRBV3-2); maybe TRBD1 (6 bases). The CDR3 has 14 amino acids. Trimming pared 2 bases from V and 2 bases from J, leaving 9 bases between. Germline V gives CDR1 LGHDT, CDR2 YNNKEL (reference sequence). The CDR3 DNA is TGTGCCAGCAGCCAACTACAGGGAAACACTGAAGCTTTCTTT. It yields the protein CASSQLQGNTEAFF.

The rearrangement uses TRBV7-6 and TRBJ2-5; 14 positions agree with TRBD2. Germline lookup yields CDR1 SGHVS and CDR2 FNYEAQ. This CDR3 is built from 18 residues. Trimming took 2 bases from V and 3 from J; bases not matched to a gene: 8. In nucleotides, the CDR3 is TGTGCCAGCAGCTTACGGACTAGCGGGGGGCTGGGGGAAGAGACCCAGTACTTC. Protein: CASSLRTSGGLGEETQYF.

To note about this clone: A read error may produce the germline difference seen at one junction end. This chain joins TRBV2 and TRBJ1-6; TRBD1 is a possible D gene (6 bases). Germline loops: CDR1 SNHLY, CDR2 FYNNEI. This CDR3 is built from 13 residues. Here the CDR3 DNA reads TGTGCCAGCAGTCCAAACTTGGACAGAGCGAGAGACTTT. It specifies CASSPNLDRARDF.

This chain joins TRBV5-1 and TRBJ2-6, with D possibly being TRBD2 (5 bases). Trimming shortened V by 3 bases and J by 4 bases, and 23 bases separated the two germline ends. This CDR3 has 19 residues. CDR1 is SGHRS, CDR2 YFSETQ, per germline. DNA for the CDR3: TGCGCCAGCAGCTCCCAATATCGGACTGGCCCCGGGGGGGCCAACGTCCTGACTTTC. It codes for CASSSQYRTGPGGANVLTF.

The CDR3 is CASSPLGQNYGYTF. The CDR3 DNA follows: TGTGCCAGCAGCCCTCTGGGACAGAACTATGGCTACACCTTC. V and J are TRBV9 and TRBJ1-2; 7 nucleotides line up with TRBD1. This CDR3 comprises 14 residues. V lost 4 bases and J lost 2; bases outside the gene matches: 5. Germline V CDR1 and CDR2: SGDLS, YYNGEE. Using reference TRBV9 and TRBJ1-2 for the parts outside the CDR3, the full variable domain is DSGVTQTPKHLITATGQRVTLRCSPRSGDLSVYWYQQSLDQGLQFLIQYYNGEERAKGNILERFSAQQFPDLHSELNLSSLELGDSALYFCASSPLGQNYGYTFGSGTRLTVV.

The gene calls are TRBV7-2 and TRBJ2-6, with D possibly being TRBD1 (5 bases). Between the trimmed V and J ends, which lost 5 bases and 0 bases, there was a span of 8 bases. The CDR3 loop spans 15 amino acids. Germline CDR1 reads SGHTA; CDR2 reads FQGNSA. CDR3 sequence reads: CASSGALSGANVLTF. The CDR3, as DNA: TGTGCCAGCAGCGGGGCCCTCTCTGGGGCCAACGTCCTGACTTTC.

The chain employs TRBV19 and TRBJ1-3, with a possible D match to TRBD1 (6 bases). V lost 9 bases, J lost 0 bases, and 18 bases lay in between. The CDR3 is made up of 16 amino acids. Germline CDR1 LNHDA, CDR2 SQIVND (reference sequence). Written as DNA, the CDR3 is TGTGCCAGCAATTCCCGGGGGGCGAGCTCTGGAAACACCATATATTTT. This translates into CASNSRGASSGNTIYF.

The chain recombines TRBV5-5 with TRBJ1-3, with 7 bases aligning to TRBD1. The CDR3 extends over 15 amino acids. V lost 4 bases to trimming and J lost 2 bases; unmatched junction nucleotides: 6. CDR1 is SGHKS and CDR2 is YYEKEE in the germline V gene (reference sequence). DNA of the CDR3: TGTGCCAGCAGCATTTCAGGGGGAGCTGGAAACACCATATATTTT. Translation gives CASSISGGAGNTIYF. The variable domain in full, with the rest retrieved from reference TRBV5-5 and TRBJ1-3, is DAGVTQSPTHLIKTRGQQVTLRCSPISGHKSVSWYQQVLGQGPQFIFQYYEKEERGRGNFPDRFSARQFPNYSSELNVNALLLGDSALYLCASSISGGAGNTIYFGEGSWLTVV.

This clone occurred once. This chain joins TRBV25-1 and TRBJ1-2; 9 bases fit TRBD1. This CDR3 is 15 amino acids long. Germline loops: CDR1 MGHDK, CDR2 SYGVNS. Unmatched junction bases numbered 7, after V lost 1 base and J lost 7 bases. The CDR3 coding sequence is TGTGCCAGCAGTGAATCATTACAGGGGGCGCGTGGCTACACCTTC. It yields the protein CASSESLQGARGYTF.

The rearrangement joins TRBV4-1 to TRBJ1-4; perhaps TRBD1 as D (5 bases). The CDR3 consists of 17 residues. The germline V gene encodes CDR1 MGHRA and CDR2 YSYEKL. V was pared by 0 bases and J by 3 bases, with 14 bases between. The CDR3 region is CASSQDSHAGANEKLFF. As DNA, the CDR3 is TGCGCCAGCAGCCAAGATTCTCACGCGGGGGCTAATGAAAAACTGTTTTTT.

The chain carries TRBV19 and TRBJ1-5; 7 bases agree with TRBD1. Germline assignment: CDR1 LNHDA and CDR2 SQIVND (reference sequence). V shed 9 bases and J 2 bases; nucleotides not matched to a gene: 10. CDR3 length: 15 amino acids. CDR3 DNA sequence: TGTGCCAGCCGAAGAGACAGGGATGGCAATCAGCCCCAGCATTTT. It codes for CASRRDRDGNQPQHF.

The chain couples TRBV6-5 to TRBJ2-7; 8 nucleotides line up with TRBD1. CDR3 length equals 15 residues. Germline-derived CDR1 and CDR2 are MNHEY and SVGAGI. The ends lost 6 bases at V and 4 bases at J; junction bases unmatched: 11. CDR3 region: CASSKGQGVRYEQYF. The CDR3 DNA is TGTGCCAGCAGCAAAGGACAGGGAGTTCGGTACGAGCAGTACTTC.

The chain is built from TRBV28 and TRBJ1-2; 12 nucleotides match TRBD1. CDR1 is MDHEN and CDR2 is SYDVKM in the germline V gene. With 5 bases clipped from V and 4 bases from J, the junction kept 14 bases outside the gene matches. The CDR3 has 18 amino acids. The CDR3 reads CASSPQFPGQGAGYGYTF. The CDR3 bases are TGTGCCAGCAGTCCGCAATTTCCGGGACAGGGGGCAGGCTATGGCTACACCTTC.

This clone occurred once. This sequence joins TRBV4-1 and TRBJ2-3, with 7 nucleotides matching TRBD2. V was clipped by 8 bases and J by 5 bases; unmatched bases: 13. CDR3 length: 15 amino acids. CDR1 and CDR2 from the germline V gene are MGHRA and YSYEKL. CDR3 sequence reads: CASRLSGGRGDTQYF. In nucleotides, the CDR3 is TGCGCCAGCCGACTTTCGGGGGGTAGGGGAGATACGCAGTATTTT.

The gene calls are TRBV5-1 and TRBJ1-2; no clear D gene. Germline V gene sequence: CDR1 SGHRS, CDR2 YFSETQ. Trimming stripped 0 bases from V and 3 bases from J, with 12 bases between. The CDR3 has 15 residues. CDR3 residues: CASSLDGEGDYGYTF. In DNA form, the CDR3 reads TGCGCCAGCAGCTTGGACGGGGAGGGAGACTATGGCTACACCTTC.

The V gene is TRBV25-1, the J gene TRBJ2-6, with a possible D match to TRBD2 (5 bases). V lost 1 base and J 16 bases, leaving 11 bases between the germline ends. The CDR3 is 12 residues long. Germline V CDR1 and CDR2: MGHDK, SYGVNS. As DNA, the CDR3 is TGTGCCAGCAGTGAATGGGGTCGGGATCTGACTTTC. Amino acid sequence: CASSEWGRDLTF. The complete variable domain, with remaining parts taken from reference TRBV25-1 and TRBJ2-6, reads EADIYQTPRYLVIGTGKKITLECSQTMGHDKMYWYQQDPGMELHLIHYSYGVNSTEKGDLSSESTVSRIRTEHFPLTLESARPSHTSQYLCASSEWGRDLTFGAGSRLTVL.

A single count supports this clone. The chain has TRBV5-6 and TRBJ2-4; D possibly corresponds to TRBD2 (6 bases). This CDR3 is built from 19 residues. In germline, CDR1 is SGHDT, CDR2 YYEEEE. Trimming shortened V by 0 bases and J by 0 bases, and 19 bases separated the two germline ends. The CDR3 is CASSLAGGNSFIAKNIQYF. The CDR3 DNA reads as TGTGCCAGCAGCTTGGCGGGCGGGAACAGTTTCATAGCCAAAAACATTCAGTACTTC. Drawing the rest from reference TRBV5-6 and TRBJ2-4, the complete variable domain is DAGVTQSPTHLIKTRGQQVTLRCSPKSGHDTVSWYQQALGQGPQFIFQYYEEEERQRGNFPDRFSGHQFPNYSSELNVNALLLGDSALYLCASSLAGGNSFIAKNIQYFGAGTRLSVL.

The count of this clone is one. The V gene is TRBV5-3, the J gene TRBJ1-5, with TRBD1 as a possible D gene (5 bases). TRBV5-3 is an open reading frame whose function is uncertain. Trimming stripped 5 bases from V and 3 bases from J, with 15 bases between. The length of the CDR3 is 15 residues. The CDR3, as DNA: TGTGCCAGAAGTTTCCCGGGACTGACCAATCAGCCCCAGCATTTT. Translating it yields CARSFPGLTNQPQHF.

In DNA form, the CDR3 reads TGTGCCAGCGCTGGACAGGGGAGGCGCGAGCAGTACTTC. This gives the protein CASAGQGRREQYF. V is TRBV3-1 (or the pseudogene TRBV3-2) and J is TRBJ2-7, with TRBD1 identical over 9 bases. The CDR3 contains 13 residues. Germline V CDR1 and CDR2: LGHDT, YNNKEL (reference sequence). Unmatched junction bases numbered 8, after V lost 8 bases and J lost 6 bases.

The chain uses TRBV2 and TRBJ2-3, with D tentatively TRBD2 (6 bases). Germline CDR1 SNHLY, CDR2 FYNNEI. The CDR3 contains 15 residues. V lost 4 bases, J lost 0 bases, and 11 bases lay in between. The CDR3 sequence is CASSASGTSTDTQYF. CDR3 DNA sequence: TGTGCCAGCAGTGCTTCCGGGACTAGCACAGATACGCAGTATTTT.

In its sample, this clone was seen a few times. The rearrangement links TRBV10-3 to TRBJ1-1, with D tentatively TRBD1 (6 bases). This CDR3 contains 15 residues. V lost 1 base, J lost 4 bases, and 13 bases lay in between. Germline values: CDR1 ENHRY, CDR2 SYGVKD. In nucleotides, the CDR3 is TGTGCCATCAGTGAGTGGGACACCGCCAGCACTGAAGCTTTCTTT. Its translation is CAISEWDTASTEAFF.

The chain links TRBV3-1 (or the pseudogene TRBV3-2) to TRBJ2-3, with D tentatively TRBD2 (6 bases). Germline V gene lookup returns CDR1 LGHDT and CDR2 YNNKEL (reference sequence). Trimming took 2 bases from V and 0 from J, leaving 12 bases between them. The CDR3 is 16 residues long. The DNA of the CDR3 is TGTGCCAGCAGCCAAACGGGGGTCCCCAGCACAGATACGCAGTATTTT. It codes for CASSQTGVPSTDTQYF.

The chain employs TRBV9 and TRBJ2-3; the D is unclear. Per the germline V gene, CDR1 is SGDLS and CDR2 is YYNGEE. V dropped 6 bases and J dropped 4 bases, with 12 bases sitting between them. The CDR3 has 13 amino acids. The DNA for the CDR3 is TGTGCCAGCACTTCCCATTCAGCAGATACGCAGTATTTT. Translated, it gives CASTSHSADTQYF. Using reference TRBV9 and TRBJ2-3 for the parts outside the CDR3, the full variable domain is DSGVTQTPKHLITATGQRVTLRCSPRSGDLSVYWYQQSLDQGLQFLIQYYNGEERAKGNILERFSAQQFPDLHSELNLSSLELGDSALYFCASTSHSADTQYFGPGTRLTVL.